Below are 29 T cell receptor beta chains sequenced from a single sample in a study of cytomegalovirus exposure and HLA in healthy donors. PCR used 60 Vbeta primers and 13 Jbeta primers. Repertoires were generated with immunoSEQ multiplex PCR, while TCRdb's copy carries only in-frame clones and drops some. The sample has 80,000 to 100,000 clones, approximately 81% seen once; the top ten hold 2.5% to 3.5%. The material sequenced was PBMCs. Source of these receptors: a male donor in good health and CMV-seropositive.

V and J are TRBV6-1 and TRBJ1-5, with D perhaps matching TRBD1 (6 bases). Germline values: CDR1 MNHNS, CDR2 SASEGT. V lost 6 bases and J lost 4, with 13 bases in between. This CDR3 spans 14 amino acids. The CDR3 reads CASSPGTPNQPQHF. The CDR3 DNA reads TGTGCCAGCAGCCCCGGGACACCTAATCAGCCCCAGCATTTT.

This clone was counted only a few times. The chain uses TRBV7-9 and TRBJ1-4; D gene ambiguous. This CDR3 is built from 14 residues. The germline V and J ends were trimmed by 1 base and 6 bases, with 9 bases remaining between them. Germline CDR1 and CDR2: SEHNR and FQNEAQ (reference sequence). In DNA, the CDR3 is TGTGCCAGCAGCTTAGGCCTCGTAGATGAAAAACTGTTTTTT. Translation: CASSLGLVDEKLFF.

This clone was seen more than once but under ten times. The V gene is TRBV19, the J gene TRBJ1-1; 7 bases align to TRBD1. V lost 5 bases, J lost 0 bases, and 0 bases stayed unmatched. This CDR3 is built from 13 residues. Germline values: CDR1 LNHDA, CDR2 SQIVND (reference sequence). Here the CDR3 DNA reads TGTGCCAGTAGTCAGGGGGTGAACACTGAAGCTTTCTTT. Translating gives CASSQGVNTEAFF.

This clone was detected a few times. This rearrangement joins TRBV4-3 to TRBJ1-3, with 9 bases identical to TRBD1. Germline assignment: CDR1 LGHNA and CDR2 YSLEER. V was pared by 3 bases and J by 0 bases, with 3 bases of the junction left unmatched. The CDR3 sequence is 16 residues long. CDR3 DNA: TGCGCCAGCAGCCACGGACAGGGGAGCTCTGGAAACACCATATATTTT. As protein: CASSHGQGSSGNTIYF.

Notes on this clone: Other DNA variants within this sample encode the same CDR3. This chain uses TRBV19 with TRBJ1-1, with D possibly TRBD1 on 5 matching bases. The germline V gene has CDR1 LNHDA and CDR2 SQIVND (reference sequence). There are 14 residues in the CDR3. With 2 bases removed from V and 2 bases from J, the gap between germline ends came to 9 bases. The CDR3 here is CASSIWQGNTEAFF. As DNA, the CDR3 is TGTGCCAGTAGTATATGGCAGGGAAACACTGAAGCTTTCTTT.

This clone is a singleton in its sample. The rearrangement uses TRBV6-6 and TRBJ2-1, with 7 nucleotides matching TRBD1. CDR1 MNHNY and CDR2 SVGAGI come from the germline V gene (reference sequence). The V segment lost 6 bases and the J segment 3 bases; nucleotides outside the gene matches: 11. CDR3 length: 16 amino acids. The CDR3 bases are TGTGCCAGCAGGCTTCGGACAGGCGGAGGCTACAATGAGCAGTTCTTC. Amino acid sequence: CASRLRTGGGYNEQFF.

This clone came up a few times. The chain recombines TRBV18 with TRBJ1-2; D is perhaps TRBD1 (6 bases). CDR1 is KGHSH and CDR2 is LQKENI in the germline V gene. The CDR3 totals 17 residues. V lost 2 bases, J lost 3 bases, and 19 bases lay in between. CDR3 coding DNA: TGTGCCAGCTCACCAACGCTCGTTCCTCCAGGGGACTATGGCTACACCTTC. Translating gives CASSPTLVPPGDYGYTF.

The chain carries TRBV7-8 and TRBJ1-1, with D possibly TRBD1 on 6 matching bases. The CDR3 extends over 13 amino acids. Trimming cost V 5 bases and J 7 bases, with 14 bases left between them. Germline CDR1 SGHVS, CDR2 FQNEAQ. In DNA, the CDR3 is TGTGCCAGCAGCAGGACAGTCCTTTATGAAGCTTTCTTT. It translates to CASSRTVLYEAFF.

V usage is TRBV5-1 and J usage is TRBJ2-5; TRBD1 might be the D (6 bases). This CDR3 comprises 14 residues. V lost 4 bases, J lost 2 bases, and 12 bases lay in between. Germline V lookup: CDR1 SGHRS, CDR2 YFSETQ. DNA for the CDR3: TGCGCCAGCAGCGCGACAGGAGAACAAGAGACCCAGTACTTC. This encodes CASSATGEQETQYF.

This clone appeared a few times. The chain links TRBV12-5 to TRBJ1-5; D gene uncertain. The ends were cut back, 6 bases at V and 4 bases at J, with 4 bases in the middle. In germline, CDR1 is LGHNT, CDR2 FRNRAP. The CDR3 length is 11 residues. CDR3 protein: CASGPNQPQHF. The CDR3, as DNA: TGTGCTAGTGGCCCGAATCAGCCCCAGCATTTT.

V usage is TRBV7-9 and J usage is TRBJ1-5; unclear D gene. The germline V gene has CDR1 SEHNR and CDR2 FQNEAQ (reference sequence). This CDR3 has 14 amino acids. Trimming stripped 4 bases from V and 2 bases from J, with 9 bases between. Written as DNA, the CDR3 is TGTGCCAGCAGCTCGTACCCGGGCAATCAGCCCCAGCATTTT. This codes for CASSSYPGNQPQHF.

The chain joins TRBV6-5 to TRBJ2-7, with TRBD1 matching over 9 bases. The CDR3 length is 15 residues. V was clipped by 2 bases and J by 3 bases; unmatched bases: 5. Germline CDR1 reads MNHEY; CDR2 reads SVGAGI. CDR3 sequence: CASSYHGTGIYEQYF. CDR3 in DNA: TGTGCCAGCAGTTACCACGGGACAGGGATCTACGAGCAGTACTTC.

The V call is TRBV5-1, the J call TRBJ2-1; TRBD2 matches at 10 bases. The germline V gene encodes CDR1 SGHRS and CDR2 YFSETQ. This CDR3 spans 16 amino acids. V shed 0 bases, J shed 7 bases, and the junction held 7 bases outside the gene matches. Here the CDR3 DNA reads TGCGCCAGCAGCTTGGTAGGGCTAGCGGGGGTAAATGAGCAGTTCTTC. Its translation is CASSLVGLAGVNEQFF.

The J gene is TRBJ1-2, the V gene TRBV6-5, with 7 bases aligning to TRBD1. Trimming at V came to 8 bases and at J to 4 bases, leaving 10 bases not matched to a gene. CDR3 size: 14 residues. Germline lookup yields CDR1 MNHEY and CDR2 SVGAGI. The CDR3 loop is CASGQSTGLYGYTF. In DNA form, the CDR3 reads TGTGCCAGCGGTCAATCGACAGGGCTCTATGGCTACACCTTC.

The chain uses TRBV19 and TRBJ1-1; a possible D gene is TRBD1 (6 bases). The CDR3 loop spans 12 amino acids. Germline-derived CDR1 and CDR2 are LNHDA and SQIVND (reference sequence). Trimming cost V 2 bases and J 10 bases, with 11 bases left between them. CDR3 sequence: CASSIPGVVAFF. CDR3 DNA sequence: TGTGCCAGTAGTATACCAGGGGTAGTAGCTTTCTTT.

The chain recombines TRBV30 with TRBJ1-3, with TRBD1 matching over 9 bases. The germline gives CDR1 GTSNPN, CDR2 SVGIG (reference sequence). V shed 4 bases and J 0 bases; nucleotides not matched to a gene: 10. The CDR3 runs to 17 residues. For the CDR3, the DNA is TGTGCCTGGACCCGGGACAGGGTTTCGTCCTCTGGAAACACCATATATTTT. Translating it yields CAWTRDRVSSSGNTIYF.

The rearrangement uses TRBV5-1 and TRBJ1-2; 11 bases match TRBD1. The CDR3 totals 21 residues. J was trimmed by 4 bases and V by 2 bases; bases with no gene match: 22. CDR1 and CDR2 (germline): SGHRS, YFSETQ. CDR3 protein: CASSFVTFSGTGGKFSYGYTF. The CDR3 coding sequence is TGCGCCAGCAGCTTCGTCACCTTTAGTGGGACAGGGGGAAAATTTAGCTATGGCTACACCTTC.

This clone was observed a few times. The DNA for the CDR3 is TGTGCCAGCTCATCGACAGTAAACACTGAAGCTTTCTTT. This codes for CASSSTVNTEAFF. The V gene is TRBV18, the J gene TRBJ1-1; a possible D gene is TRBD1 (5 bases). Trimming cost V 5 bases and J 2 bases, with 9 bases left between them. CDR1 is KGHSH, CDR2 LQKENI, per germline. This CDR3 contains 13 residues.

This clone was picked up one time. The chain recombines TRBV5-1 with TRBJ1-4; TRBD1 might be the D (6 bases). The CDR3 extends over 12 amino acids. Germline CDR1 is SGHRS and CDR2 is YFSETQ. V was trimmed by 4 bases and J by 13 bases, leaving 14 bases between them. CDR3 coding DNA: TGCGCCAGCAGCGGATCAGGGGAAGGACTGTTTTTT. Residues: CASSGSGEGLFF.

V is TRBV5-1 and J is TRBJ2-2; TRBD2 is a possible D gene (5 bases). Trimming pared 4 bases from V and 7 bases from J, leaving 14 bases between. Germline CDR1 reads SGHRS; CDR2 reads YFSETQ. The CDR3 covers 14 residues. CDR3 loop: CASSLPGGRGELFF. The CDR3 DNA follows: TGCGCCAGCAGCCTGCCGGGCGGGCGCGGGGAGCTGTTTTTT. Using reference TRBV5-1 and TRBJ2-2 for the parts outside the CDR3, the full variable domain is KAGVTQTPRYLIKTRGQQVTLSCSPISGHRSVSWYQQTPGQGLQFLFEYFSETQRNKGNFPGRFSGRQFSNSRSEMNVSTLELGDSALYLCASSLPGGRGELFFGEGSRLTVL.

The CDR3 sequence is CASSPRQGSSTDTQYF. The CDR3 DNA reads TGTGCCAGCAGCCCGAGACAGGGATCTAGCACAGATACGCAGTATTTT. The J gene is TRBJ2-3, the V gene TRBV7-2; TRBD1 agrees at 7 bases. The J segment lost 0 bases and the V segment lost 5 bases, leaving 8 bases of the junction unmatched. CDR1 is SGHTA and CDR2 is FQGNSA in the germline V gene. CDR3 length equals 16 residues.

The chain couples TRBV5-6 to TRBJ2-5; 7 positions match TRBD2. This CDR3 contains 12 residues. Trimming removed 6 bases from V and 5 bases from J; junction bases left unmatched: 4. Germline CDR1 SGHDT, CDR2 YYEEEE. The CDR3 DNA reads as TGTGCCAGCAAACGGGAGGCGGAGACCCAGTACTTC. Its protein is CASKREAETQYF.

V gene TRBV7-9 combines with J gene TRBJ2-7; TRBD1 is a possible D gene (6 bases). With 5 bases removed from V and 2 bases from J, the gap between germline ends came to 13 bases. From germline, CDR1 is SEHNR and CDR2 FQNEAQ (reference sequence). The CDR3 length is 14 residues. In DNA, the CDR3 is TGTGCCAGCAGCGCCCGGGACATCACCTACGAGCAGTACTTC. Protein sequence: CASSARDITYEQYF.

The DNA for the CDR3 is TGTGCCAGCAGCTCCGATGGCCCGTTTGGGCAGTACTTC. It is translated as CASSSDGPFGQYF. J is TRBJ2-7 and V is TRBV7-9; D call uncertain. V gave up 4 bases and J gave up 9 bases, with 16 bases separating them. The germline gives CDR1 SEHNR, CDR2 FQNEAQ (reference sequence). The CDR3 covers 13 residues.

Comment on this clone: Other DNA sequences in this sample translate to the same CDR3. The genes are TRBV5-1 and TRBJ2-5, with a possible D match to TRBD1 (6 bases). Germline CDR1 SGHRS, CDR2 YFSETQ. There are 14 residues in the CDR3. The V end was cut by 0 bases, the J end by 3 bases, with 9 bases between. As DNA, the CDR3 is TGCGCCAGCAGCTTGGGGGCAGGGGAAGAGACCCAGTACTTC. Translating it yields CASSLGAGEETQYF.

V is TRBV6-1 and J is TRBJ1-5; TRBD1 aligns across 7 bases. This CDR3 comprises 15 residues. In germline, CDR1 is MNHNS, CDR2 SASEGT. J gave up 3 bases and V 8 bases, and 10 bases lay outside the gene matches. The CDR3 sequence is CASETLGTVNQPQHF. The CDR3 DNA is TGTGCCAGCGAGACCTTAGGGACAGTCAATCAGCCCCAGCATTTT.

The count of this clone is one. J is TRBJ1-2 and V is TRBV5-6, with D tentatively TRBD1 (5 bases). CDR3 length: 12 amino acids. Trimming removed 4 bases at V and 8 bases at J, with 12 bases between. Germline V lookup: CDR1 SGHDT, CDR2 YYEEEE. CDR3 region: CASSPGVGGYTF. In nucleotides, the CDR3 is TGTGCCAGCAGCCCGGGGGTAGGAGGCTACACCTTC.

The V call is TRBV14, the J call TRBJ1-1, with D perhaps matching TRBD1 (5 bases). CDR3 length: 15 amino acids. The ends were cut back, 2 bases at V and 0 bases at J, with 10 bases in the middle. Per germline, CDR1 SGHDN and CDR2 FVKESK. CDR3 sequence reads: CASSQLQALNTEAFF. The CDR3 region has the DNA TGTGCCAGCAGCCAATTACAGGCCCTGAACACTGAAGCTTTCTTT.

Here the CDR3 DNA reads TGCGCCAGCCGGGACAGGGTTACAGATACGCAGTATTTT. It translates to CASRDRVTDTQYF. The chain carries TRBV5-1 and TRBJ2-3; the match to TRBD1 covers 9 bases. V lost 7 bases, J lost 3 bases, and 3 bases stayed unmatched. The CDR3 runs to 13 residues. Germline CDR1 reads SGHRS; CDR2 reads YFSETQ.